The T cell receptor beta chain under discussion was sequenced for a study of Graves' ophthalmopathy and Graves' hyperthyroidism. For repertoire sequencing, the TCR beta CDR3 regions were amplified from RNA transcripts. In the first round, RT-PCR was carried out with HTBI primers, and a multiplex PCR formed the second round. TCRdb used MiXCR to reprocess the multiplex PCR reads, holding one entry per CDR3 protein. Seen here are around 520,000 distinct CDR3 sequences, about 35% observed once, and the top ten hold around 4%. This CDR3 region has 14 residues. The germline V gene has CDR1 MDHEN and CDR2 SYDVKM. The V gene end was trimmed by 9 bases and the J gene end by 0 bases; junction bases not matched to a gene: 7. Study-wide findings and caveats: Detection in blood was also observed for most expanded thyroid clonotypes above 0.001 frequency.

This clonotype was found a few times. Its antigen is as yet unknown. The clonotype originates from an adult man with Graves' hyperthyroidism. The V and J genes are TRBV28 and TRBJ2-7, with TRBD1 matching 8 bases. The sequencing input was peripheral blood or thyroid tissue (not recorded which). The DNA for the CDR3 is TGTGCCAGTGAGGGACAGGACCTCTCCTACGAGCAGTACTTC. Amino acid sequence: CASEGQDLSYEQYF.